The clone carrying this T cell receptor beta chain was picked up one time. Clones were read by immunoSEQ multiplex PCR, and TCRdb kept only the in-frame ones, dropping some. Found here are roughly 43,000 clones, roughly 88% of them singletons; the top ten hold 3.7%. This sample is part of a study of blood T cell repertoires in COVID-19. The length of the CDR3 is 12 residues. The germline gives CDR1 MDHEN, CDR2 SYDVKM. V was clipped by 7 bases and J by 12 bases, with 18 bases between them. This sequence was found in a human donor in a cohort sampled during active COVID-19. The V call is TRBV28, the J call TRBJ1-1; no firm D call. The sequencing input was peripheral blood. The CDR3 here is CASTERREWTFF. CDR3 in DNA: TGTGCCAGCACCGAGAGACGGGAATGGACTTTCTTT.